This entry lists 23 T cell receptor beta chains sequenced from one sample in a study of OX40 agonist ivuxolimab in advanced cancers. Preparation of the library involved the immunoSEQ multiplex PCR assay. TCRdb took this table from immuneACCESS and kept in-frame rearrangements with V and J called. Such tables lack part of the clones; where checked against another copy, unresolved V genes explain under half of the gap, and the rest is unexplained. Recorded for this sample are about 55,000 clones; 84% of them occurred a single time. 1.2% of the sample goes to the ten largest clones. The sequencing here drew on CD4+ or CD8+ T cells sorted from blood, taken in a trial of the OX40 agonist ivuxolimab. The receptors were gathered from an adult with an advanced solid tumor such as melanoma, head and neck, liver or kidney cancer.

The chain links TRBV27 to TRBJ1-3; D is ambiguous. The CDR3 is 15 residues long. Germline V lookup: CDR1 MNHEY, CDR2 SMNVEV (reference sequence). The ends were cut back, 3 bases at V and 0 bases at J, with 9 bases in the middle. In DNA, the CDR3 is TGTGCCAGCAGTTTGACGCGGTCCTCTGGAAACACCATATATTTT. Its protein is CASSLTRSSGNTIYF.

This chain's CDR3 is CASSLGQAQETQYF. The CDR3 nucleotides read TGTGCCAGCAGCTTAGGGCAGGCTCAAGAGACCCAGTACTTC. The rearrangement joins TRBV11-2 to TRBJ2-5; the D is unclear. Trimming stripped 1 base from V and 2 bases from J, with 8 bases between. The CDR3 is 14 residues long. In germline, CDR1 is SGHAT, CDR2 FQNNGV.

This clone was counted between two and nine times. This sequence joins TRBV19 and TRBJ1-5; D is undetermined. CDR3 size: 13 residues. V dropped 5 bases and J dropped 2 bases, with 7 bases sitting between them. Germline loops: CDR1 LNHDA, CDR2 SQIVND (reference sequence). The CDR3 DNA reads as TGTGCCAGTAGTGTGTTCGGCAATCAGCCCCAGCATTTT. Amino acids: CASSVFGNQPQHF.

The chain combines TRBV15 with TRBJ1-5; D not certain. Germline CDR1 LNHNV, CDR2 YYDKDF (reference sequence). The CDR3 is 16 amino acids. Trimming cost V 0 bases and J 2 bases, with 11 bases left between them. CDR3 coding DNA: TGTGCCACCAGCAGAGACGGATCCACGGGCAATCAGCCCCAGCATTTT. Translating gives CATSRDGSTGNQPQHF.

The chain combines TRBV10-3 with TRBJ1-5; D gene uncertain. The CDR3 runs 15 residues. Germline lookup yields CDR1 ENHRY and CDR2 SYGVKD. Trimming removed 3 bases from V and 0 bases from J, with 9 bases in between. The CDR3 sequence is CAISEAKNSNQPQHF. The CDR3 bases are TGTGCCATCAGTGAAGCAAAAAATAGCAATCAGCCCCAGCATTTT.

The chain carries TRBV28 and TRBJ1-5, with TRBD1 as a possible D gene (5 bases). This CDR3 is 14 amino acids long. Per the germline V gene, CDR1 is MDHEN and CDR2 is SYDVKM. Trimming cost V 2 bases and J 9 bases, with 14 bases left between them. The CDR3 nucleotides read TGTGCCAGCAGTTTAGTGGAGCCGAGGGGGCCCCAGCATTTT. This gives the protein CASSLVEPRGPQHF.

The chain uses TRBV30 and TRBJ2-3, with 9 bases matching TRBD1. CDR1 GTSNPN and CDR2 SVGIG come from the germline V gene (reference sequence). V was pared by 5 bases and J by 3 bases, with 6 bases of the junction left unmatched. This CDR3 has 14 residues. CDR3 region: CAWAPTGGTDTQYF. CDR3 DNA: TGTGCCTGGGCCCCGACAGGGGGAACAGATACGCAGTATTTT. The variable domain in full, completed from reference TRBV30 and TRBJ2-3, reads SQTIHQWPATLVQPVGSPLSLECTVEGTSNPNLYWYRQAAGRGLQLLFYSVGIGQISSEVPQNLSASRPQDRQFILSSKKLLLSDSGFYLCAWAPTGGTDTQYFGPGTRLTVL.

The chain joins TRBV4-3 to TRBJ2-1, with TRBD1 matching 9 bases. In germline, CDR1 is LGHNA, CDR2 YSLEER. Trimming at V came to 0 bases and at J to 3 bases, leaving 6 bases not matched to a gene. This CDR3 has 17 amino acids. The CDR3 DNA sequence: TGCGCCAGCAGCCAAGATTCCAGGACAGGGGTCTACAATGAGCAGTTCTTC. Its protein is CASSQDSRTGVYNEQFF.

The V call is TRBV30, the J call TRBJ1-1; the match to TRBD1 covers 7 bases. Germline V lookup: CDR1 GTSNPN, CDR2 SVGIG (reference sequence). CDR3 size: 14 residues. The V segment lost 1 base and the J segment 6 bases; nucleotides outside the gene matches: 8. CDR3 region: CAWSDRFTGAEAFF. The CDR3 region has the DNA TGTGCCTGGAGTGACCGTTTCACAGGGGCTGAAGCTTTCTTT.

This chain links TRBV5-1 with TRBJ2-3; maybe TRBD2 (6 bases). Trimming shortened V by 0 bases and J by 4 bases, and 12 bases separated the two germline ends. This CDR3 has 15 residues. Germline V gives CDR1 SGHRS, CDR2 YFSETQ. CDR3 coding DNA: TGCGCCAGCAGCTTGGAGGGGAGGATGGCAGATACGCAGTATTTT. Its protein product is CASSLEGRMADTQYF.

The chain has TRBV6-6 and TRBJ2-7; 11 nucleotides line up with TRBD2. The CDR3 length is 13 residues. V lost 6 bases and J lost 4; bases outside the gene matches: 2. Per the germline V gene, CDR1 is MNHNY and CDR2 is SVGAGI (reference sequence). The CDR3: CASRLAGGYEQYF. CDR3 DNA sequence: TGTGCCAGCAGGCTAGCGGGAGGTTACGAGCAGTACTTC.

CDR3 protein: CSAKISYEQYF. The CDR3 DNA reads TGCAGTGCTAAGATTTCCTACGAGCAGTACTTC. The rearrangement joins TRBV20-1 to TRBJ2-7, with unresolved D. Deletions cut 4 bases from V and 1 base from J, with 5 bases between. The length of the CDR3 is 11 residues. CDR1 and CDR2 from the germline V gene are DFQATT and SNEGSKA (reference sequence).

J is TRBJ2-3 and V is TRBV27, with 8 bases matching TRBD1. With V trimmed by 6 bases and J by 4 bases, 15 bases remained unmatched. Germline-derived CDR1 and CDR2 are MNHEY and SMNVEV (reference sequence). The CDR3 loop spans 17 amino acids. The CDR3 is CASRSPRDRSPPDTQYF. As DNA, the CDR3 is TGTGCCAGCAGATCACCCCGGGACAGGAGCCCCCCAGATACGCAGTATTTT.

CDR3 DNA sequence: TGTGCCAGCAGCTTTCTAGCGGGAGGAAGCGATGAGCAGTTCTTC. This codes for CASSFLAGGSDEQFF. The rearrangement uses TRBV7-9 and TRBJ2-1, with 11 bases identical to TRBD2. V lost 3 bases, J lost 8 bases, and 6 bases stayed unmatched. Germline lookup yields CDR1 SEHNR and CDR2 FQNEAQ (reference sequence). This CDR3 contains 15 residues.

This clone was found once. V gene TRBV18 combines with J gene TRBJ1-5, with D possibly being TRBD1 (5 bases). The CDR3 totals 14 residues. V lost 5 bases and J 6 bases, leaving 14 bases between the germline ends. CDR1 and CDR2 (germline): KGHSH, LQKENI. CDR3: CASSSSGGRQPQHF. In DNA, the CDR3 is TGTGCCAGCTCATCGTCTGGGGGACGTCAGCCCCAGCATTTT.

The rearrangement joins TRBV5-4 to TRBJ2-2; D could derive from TRBD1 or TRBD2 (7 bases each). The CDR3 is 16 amino acids. In germline, CDR1 is SGHNT, CDR2 YYREEE (reference sequence). V was shortened by 9 bases and J by 0 bases, with 18 bases between the two germline ends. CDR3 residues: CATKGAAGANTGELFF. CDR3 nucleotides: TGTGCCACCAAGGGGGCGGCGGGAGCGAACACCGGGGAGCTGTTTTTT.

CDR3 bases: TGTGCCAGCAGGGATCTAGCGGGAGGGCCGATGGATGAGCAGTTCTTC. As protein: CASRDLAGGPMDEQFF. The chain carries TRBV6-6 and TRBJ2-1; TRBD2 agrees at 12 bases. Germline CDR1 reads MNHNY; CDR2 reads SVGAGI (reference sequence). The CDR3 is 16 amino acids. Trimming cost V 6 bases and J 8 bases; bases outside gene matches: 11.

The rearrangement links TRBV6-5 to TRBJ1-2; no definite D call. Per germline, CDR1 MNHEY and CDR2 SVGAGI. The CDR3 totals 15 residues. Trimming left V 0 bases short and J 2 bases short, with 10 bases between. The CDR3 DNA reads as TGTGCCAGCAGTTACTCCGCAGAGGCCAACTATGGCTACACCTTC. It translates to CASSYSAEANYGYTF.

This clone was detected a few times. This chain links TRBV20-1 with TRBJ2-3, with D hard to call. Germline CDR1 is DFQATT and CDR2 is SNEGSKA (reference sequence). The length of the CDR3 is 11 residues. With 5 bases removed from V and 5 bases from J, the gap between germline ends came to 8 bases. The CDR3 nucleotides read TGCAGTGCTGGTTATGGAGATACGCAGTATTTT. Its protein product is CSAGYGDTQYF.

This clone has a single count. This chain joins TRBV19 and TRBJ1-3; D not resolved. The CDR3 runs 13 residues. The germline CDR1 and CDR2 sequences are LNHDA and SQIVND (reference sequence). V dropped 3 bases and J dropped 5 bases, with 8 bases sitting between them. The CDR3: CASSIGSRNTIYF. In nucleotides, the CDR3 is TGTGCCAGTAGTATCGGGAGCCGAAACACCATATATTTT. Looking up the rest from reference TRBV19 and TRBJ1-3 gives the full variable domain: DGGITQSPKYLFRKEGQNVTLSCEQNLNHDAMYWYRQDPGQGLRLIYYSQIVNDFQKGDIAEGYSVSREKKESFPLTVTSAQKNPTAFYLCASSIGSRNTIYFGEGSWLTVV.

This clone was found a few times. The J gene is TRBJ1-2, the V gene TRBV29-1; no clear D gene. This CDR3 region has 11 residues. Per the germline V gene, CDR1 is SQVTM and CDR2 is ANQGSEA. Trimming took off 2 bases at V and 8 bases at J, with 9 bases between the two ends. DNA of the CDR3: TGCAGCGTTGAATGGGATTACGGCTACACCTTC. Amino acids: CSVEWDYGYTF.

This chain links TRBV5-1 with TRBJ2-2; weak D call: TRBD2 (6 bases). Trimming took off 0 bases at V and 7 bases at J, with 7 bases between the two ends. CDR3 length: 13 residues. Germline loops: CDR1 SGHRS, CDR2 YFSETQ. This CDR3 reads CASSLAGVGELFF. In DNA form, the CDR3 reads TGCGCCAGCAGCTTGGCGGGAGTCGGGGAGCTGTTTTTT. The variable domain in full, with the rest retrieved from reference TRBV5-1 and TRBJ2-2, is KAGVTQTPRYLIKTRGQQVTLSCSPISGHRSVSWYQQTPGQGLQFLFEYFSETQRNKGNFPGRFSGRQFSNSRSEMNVSTLELGDSALYLCASSLAGVGELFFGEGSRLTVL.

The gene calls are TRBV6-5 and TRBJ1-1; perhaps TRBD1 as D (6 bases). This CDR3 has 13 amino acids. Deletions cut 6 bases from V and 7 bases from J, with 15 bases between. Germline values: CDR1 MNHEY, CDR2 SVGAGI. The CDR3 sequence is CASRTLGGIEAFF. The CDR3 DNA sequence: TGTGCCAGCAGAACCCTAGGGGGGATTGAAGCTTTCTTT.